Below, 12 T cell receptor beta chains from the same sample are listed, as sequenced in a study of beta chain features in type 1 diabetes. Expressed TCRB transcripts were sequenced after all isolated RNA was converted to cDNA. Assay: immunoSEQ multiplex PCR; the TCRdb copy retains only in-frame clones and omits some. The repertoire holds 450,000 to 550,000 clones, approximately 30% seen once, with around 0.065% in the top ten. The sequenced material came from naive CD4+ T cells from blood. The receptors derive from a man in his late teens or twenties in good health.

The rearrangement joins TRBV30 to TRBJ1-4; D perhaps matches TRBD1 (5 bases). Germline V gene sequence: CDR1 GTSNPN, CDR2 SVGIG (reference sequence). Trimming removed 3 bases from V and 4 bases from J, with 12 bases in between. This CDR3 contains 14 residues. CDR3 residues: CAWRHRDGNEKLFF. CDR3 coding DNA: TGTGCCTGGAGACACCGGGACGGTAATGAAAAACTGTTTTTT.

In the case of this clone: Different DNA sequences within this sample yield the same CDR3. CDR3 sequence: CAWSVRGSGNTIYF. DNA of the CDR3: TGTGCCTGGAGTGTACGGGGATCTGGAAACACCATATATTTT. The V call is TRBV30, the J call TRBJ1-3, with D unclear. Germline loops: CDR1 GTSNPN, CDR2 SVGIG (reference sequence). V lost 0 bases and J 1 base, leaving 7 bases between the germline ends. The CDR3 spans 14 residues.

CDR3 sequence: CASRTRDNEQFF. CDR3 in DNA: TGTGCCAGCAGGACTAGAGACAATGAGCAGTTCTTC. The V gene is TRBV2, the J gene TRBJ2-1, with a possible D match to TRBD2 (6 bases). CDR1 and CDR2 from the germline V gene are SNHLY and FYNNEI. V lost 6 bases, J lost 5 bases, and 8 bases lay in between. This CDR3 is 12 amino acids long.

The chain couples TRBV25-1 to TRBJ2-2; D gene ambiguous. Germline CDR1 is MGHDK and CDR2 is SYGVNS. Trimming removed 7 bases from V and 0 bases from J, with 12 bases in between. This CDR3 contains 15 residues. The CDR3 spells CASNGFPPNTGELFF. In DNA, the CDR3 is TGTGCCAGCAACGGGTTCCCCCCGAACACCGGGGAGCTGTTTTTT.

In this sample, this clone turned up a few times. The genes are TRBV2 and TRBJ2-7, with D possibly being TRBD2 (5 bases). The germline V and J ends were trimmed by 4 bases and 3 bases, with 13 bases remaining between them. Germline V gives CDR1 SNHLY, CDR2 FYNNEI. The CDR3 spans 14 residues. CDR3 DNA: TGTGCCAGCAGTGTTAGGCTAGCAGTCTACGAGCAGTACTTC. Translating gives CASSVRLAVYEQYF.

The chain employs TRBV6-4 and TRBJ2-1, with 8 bases lining up with TRBD1. Germline trimming cut 5 bases from V and 6 bases from J; bases unmatched to any gene: 6. The CDR3 extends over 14 amino acids. From germline, CDR1 is MRHNA and CDR2 SNTAGT. The CDR3 reads CASSQDRAGNEQFF. CDR3 nucleotide sequence: TGTGCCAGCAGTCAGGACAGGGCTGGCAATGAGCAGTTCTTC.

The chain uses TRBV5-1 and TRBJ2-3; tentatively, D is TRBD1 (6 bases). Per germline, CDR1 SGHRS and CDR2 YFSETQ. The CDR3 covers 14 residues. Trimming took off 4 bases at V and 6 bases at J, with 15 bases between the two ends. The CDR3 bases are TGCGCCAGCAGCCTCGGACAGCCCGCTGATACGCAGTATTTT. Its protein is CASSLGQPADTQYF.

This clone turned up a few times. The genes are TRBV18 and TRBJ2-5, with 7 bases aligning to TRBD1. V dropped 4 bases and J dropped 2; count of bases not matched to a gene: 10. This CDR3 is built from 16 residues. CDR1 is KGHSH and CDR2 is LQKENI in the germline V gene. The CDR3 protein is CASSLSTGRWQETQYF. CDR3 in DNA: TGTGCCAGCTCACTATCGACAGGGCGATGGCAAGAGACCCAGTACTTC.

This clone was picked up a small number of times. CDR3 in DNA: TGCAGCGTTGCAACTAGCGGGGGGATTAACACCGGGGAGCTGTTTTTT. Translated, it gives CSVATSGGINTGELFF. This chain links TRBV29-1 with TRBJ2-2, with TRBD2 matching 12 bases. CDR3 length equals 16 residues. The germline V gene has CDR1 SQVTM and CDR2 ANQGSEA. The V and J ends lost 4 bases and 2 bases, in that order; junction bases with no gene match: 5.

This clone showed up just a few times. The rearrangement uses TRBV30 and TRBJ2-7; 13 bases line up with TRBD2. The V gene's germline CDR1 is GTSNPN and CDR2 SVGIG (reference sequence). This CDR3 contains 15 residues. The ends lost 8 bases at V and 5 bases at J; junction bases unmatched: 12. CDR3 protein: CATELGLAGTHEQYF. For the CDR3, the DNA is TGTGCCACCGAACTGGGACTAGCGGGAACCCACGAGCAGTACTTC.

The sample holds a few counts of this clone. V gene TRBV19 combines with J gene TRBJ2-6; D is possibly TRBD2 (6 bases). V was pared by 2 bases and J by 2 bases, with 7 bases between. The CDR3 spans 15 residues. CDR1 and CDR2 (germline): LNHDA, SQIVND (reference sequence). The CDR3: CASSIPGAGANVLTF. CDR3 bases: TGTGCCAGTAGTATACCGGGGGCTGGGGCCAACGTCCTGACTTTC.

This clone was observed a handful of times. The CDR3 region has the DNA TGTGCCAGCAGCTCCGGACAGGGGACCCTGAAGGGCTACACCTTC. This codes for CASSSGQGTLKGYTF. J is TRBJ1-2 and V is TRBV5-6; 9 nucleotides align to TRBD1. Germline V gene sequence: CDR1 SGHDT, CDR2 YYEEEE. This CDR3 is 15 amino acids long. The J segment lost 8 bases and the V segment lost 3 bases, leaving 11 bases of the junction unmatched.